This entry features one TCR beta chain sequence. What it binds is unknown. These data belong to a study of T cells after posttransplantation cyclophosphamide. The V and J ends lost 6 bases and 5 bases, in that order; junction bases with no gene match: 7. The CDR3 consists of 13 residues. Germline-derived CDR1 and CDR2 are SGHAT and FQNNGV. Sequencing used immunoSEQ multiplex PCR; TCRdb keeps in-frame clones, though not all of them. The data show fewer than 55,000 clones, 85% to 95% seen once. Findings of the study overall: Blood and skin or GI T cell repertoires showed limited TRB overlap.

The TCR was taken from a woman in her 30s in good health and a related stem cell transplant donor. The sequencing sample was made of PBMCs. The rearrangement links TRBV11-2 to TRBJ2-7; 7 bases match TRBD1. CDR3 loop: CASRSTGVDEQYF. CDR3 DNA: TGTGCCAGCAGAAGTACAGGGGTCGACGAGCAGTACTTC.